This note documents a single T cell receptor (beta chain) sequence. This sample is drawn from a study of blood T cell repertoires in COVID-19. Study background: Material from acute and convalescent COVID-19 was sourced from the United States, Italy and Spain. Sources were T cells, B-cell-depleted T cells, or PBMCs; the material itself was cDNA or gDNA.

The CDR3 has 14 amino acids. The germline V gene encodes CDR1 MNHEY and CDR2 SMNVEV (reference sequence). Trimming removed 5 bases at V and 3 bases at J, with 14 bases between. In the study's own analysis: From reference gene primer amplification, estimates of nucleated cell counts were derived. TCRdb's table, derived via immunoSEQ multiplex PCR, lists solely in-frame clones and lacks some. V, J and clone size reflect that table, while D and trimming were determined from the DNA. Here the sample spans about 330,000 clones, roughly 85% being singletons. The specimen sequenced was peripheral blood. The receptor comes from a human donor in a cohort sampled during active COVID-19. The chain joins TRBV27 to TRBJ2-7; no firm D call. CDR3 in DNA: TGTGCCAGCAGTCCGACCCGGAGCCTCTACGAGCAGTACTTC. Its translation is CASSPTRSLYEQYF.